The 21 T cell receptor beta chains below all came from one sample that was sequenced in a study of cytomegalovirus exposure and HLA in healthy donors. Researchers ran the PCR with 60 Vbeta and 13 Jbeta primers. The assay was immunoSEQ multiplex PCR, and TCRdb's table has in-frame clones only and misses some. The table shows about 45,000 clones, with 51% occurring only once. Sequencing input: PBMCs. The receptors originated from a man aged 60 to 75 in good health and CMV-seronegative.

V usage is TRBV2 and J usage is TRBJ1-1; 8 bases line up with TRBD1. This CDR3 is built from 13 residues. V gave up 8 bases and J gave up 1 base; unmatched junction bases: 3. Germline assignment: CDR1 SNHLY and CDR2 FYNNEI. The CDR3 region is CASLGTGNTEAFF. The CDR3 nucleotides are TGTGCCAGCTTAGGGACAGGGAACACTGAAGCTTTCTTT.

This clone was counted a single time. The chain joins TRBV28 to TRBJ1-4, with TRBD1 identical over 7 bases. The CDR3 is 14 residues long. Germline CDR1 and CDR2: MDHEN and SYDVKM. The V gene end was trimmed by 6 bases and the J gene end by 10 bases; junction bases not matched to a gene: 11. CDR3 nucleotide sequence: TGTGCCAGCAGCCTTCAGGGGGTAGTCGGAAAACTGTTTTTT. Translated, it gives CASSLQGVVGKLFF.

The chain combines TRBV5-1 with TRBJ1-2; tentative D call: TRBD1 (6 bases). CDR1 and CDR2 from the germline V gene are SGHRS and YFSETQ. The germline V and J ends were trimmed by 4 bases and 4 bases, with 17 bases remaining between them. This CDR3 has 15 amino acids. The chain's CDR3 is CASSAPQGSLYGYTF. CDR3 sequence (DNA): TGCGCCAGCAGCGCCCCACAGGGAAGCCTCTATGGCTACACCTTC.

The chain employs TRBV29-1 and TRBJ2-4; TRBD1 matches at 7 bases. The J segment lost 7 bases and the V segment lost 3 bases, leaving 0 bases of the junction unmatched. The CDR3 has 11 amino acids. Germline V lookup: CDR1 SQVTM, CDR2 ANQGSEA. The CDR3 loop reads CSVDRGNIQYF. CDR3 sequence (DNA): TGCAGCGTTGACAGGGGGAACATTCAGTACTTC.

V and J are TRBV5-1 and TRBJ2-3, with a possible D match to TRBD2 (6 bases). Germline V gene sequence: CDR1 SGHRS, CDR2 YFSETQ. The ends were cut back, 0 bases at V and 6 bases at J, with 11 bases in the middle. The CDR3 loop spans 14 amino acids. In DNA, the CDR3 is TGCGCCAGCAGCTTGGAGGCAGGGAGGGATACGCAGTATTTT. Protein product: CASSLEAGRDTQYF.

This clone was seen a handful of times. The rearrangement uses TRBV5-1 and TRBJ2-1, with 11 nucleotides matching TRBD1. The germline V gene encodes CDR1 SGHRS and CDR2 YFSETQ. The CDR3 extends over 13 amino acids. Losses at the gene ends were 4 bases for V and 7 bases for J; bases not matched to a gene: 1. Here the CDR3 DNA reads TGCGCCAGCAGCGGGGACAGGGGGAATGAGCAGTTCTTC. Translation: CASSGDRGNEQFF.

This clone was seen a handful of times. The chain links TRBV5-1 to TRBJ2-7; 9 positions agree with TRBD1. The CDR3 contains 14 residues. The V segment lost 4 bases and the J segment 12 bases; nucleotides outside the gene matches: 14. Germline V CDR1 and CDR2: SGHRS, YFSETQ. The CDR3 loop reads CASSLEGQGRLAYF. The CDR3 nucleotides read TGCGCCAGCAGCCTGGAGGGACAGGGTAGGTTGGCGTACTTC.

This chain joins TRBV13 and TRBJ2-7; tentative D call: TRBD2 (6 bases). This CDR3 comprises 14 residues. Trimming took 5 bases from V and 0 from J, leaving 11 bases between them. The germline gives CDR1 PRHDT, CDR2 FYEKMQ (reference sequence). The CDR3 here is CASSNSGSSYEQYF. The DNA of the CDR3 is TGTGCCAGCAGCAATTCCGGGAGCTCCTACGAGCAGTACTTC.

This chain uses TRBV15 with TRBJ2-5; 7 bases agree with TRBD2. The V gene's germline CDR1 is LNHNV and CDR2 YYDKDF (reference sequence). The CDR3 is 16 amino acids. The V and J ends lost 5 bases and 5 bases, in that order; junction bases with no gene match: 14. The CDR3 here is CATSRPERDEGETQYF. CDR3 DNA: TGTGCCACCAGCCGTCCCGAGCGGGACGAAGGGGAGACCCAGTACTTC.

In DNA form, the CDR3 reads TGTGCCAGCTCACCCGAAAGGGGCGGCACTGAAGCTTTCTTT. Protein sequence: CASSPERGGTEAFF. V gene TRBV18 combines with J gene TRBJ1-1; D perhaps matches TRBD1 (5 bases). V was clipped by 3 bases and J by 4 bases, with 12 bases between them. CDR1 is KGHSH and CDR2 is LQKENI in the germline V gene. CDR3 length: 14 amino acids.

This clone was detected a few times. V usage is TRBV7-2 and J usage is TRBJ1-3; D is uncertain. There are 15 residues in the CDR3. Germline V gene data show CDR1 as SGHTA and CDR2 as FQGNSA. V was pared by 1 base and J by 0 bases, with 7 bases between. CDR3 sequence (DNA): TGTGCCAGCAGCTTAGACAGTACCTCTGGAAACACCATATATTTT. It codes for CASSLDSTSGNTIYF.

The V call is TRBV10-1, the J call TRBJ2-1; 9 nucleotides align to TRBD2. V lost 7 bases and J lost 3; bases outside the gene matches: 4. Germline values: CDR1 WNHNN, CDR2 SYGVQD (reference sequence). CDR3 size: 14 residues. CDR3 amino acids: CASNLAGRYNEQFF. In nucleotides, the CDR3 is TGCGCCAGCAACCTAGCGGGACGCTACAATGAGCAGTTCTTC.

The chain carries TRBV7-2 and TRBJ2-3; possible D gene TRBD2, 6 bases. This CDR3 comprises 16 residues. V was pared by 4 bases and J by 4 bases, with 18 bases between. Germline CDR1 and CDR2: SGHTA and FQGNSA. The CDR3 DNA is TGTGCCAGCAGCTGGCGTGGGGGGTACGATCCAGATACGCAGTATTTT. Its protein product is CASSWRGGYDPDTQYF.

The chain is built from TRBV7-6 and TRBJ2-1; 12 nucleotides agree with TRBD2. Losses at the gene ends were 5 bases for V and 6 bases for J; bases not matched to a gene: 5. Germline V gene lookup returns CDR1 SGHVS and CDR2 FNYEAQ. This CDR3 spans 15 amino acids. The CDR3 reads CASSLGLAGTNEQFF. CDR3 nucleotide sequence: TGTGCCAGCAGCCTAGGACTAGCGGGAACCAATGAGCAGTTCTTC.

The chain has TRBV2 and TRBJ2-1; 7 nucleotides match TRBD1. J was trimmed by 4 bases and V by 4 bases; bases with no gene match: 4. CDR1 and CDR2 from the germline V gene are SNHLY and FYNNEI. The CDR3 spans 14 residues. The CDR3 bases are TGTGCCAGCAGTGGACAGGGCGGGTACAATGAGCAGTTCTTC. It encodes CASSGQGGYNEQFF.

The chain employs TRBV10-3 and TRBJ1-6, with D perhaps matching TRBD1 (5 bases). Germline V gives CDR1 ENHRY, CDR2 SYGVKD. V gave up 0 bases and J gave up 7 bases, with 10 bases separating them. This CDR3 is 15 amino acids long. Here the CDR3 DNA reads TGTGCCATCAGTGAGTCGATCTCAGGGAATTCACCCCTCCACTTT. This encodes CAISESISGNSPLHF.

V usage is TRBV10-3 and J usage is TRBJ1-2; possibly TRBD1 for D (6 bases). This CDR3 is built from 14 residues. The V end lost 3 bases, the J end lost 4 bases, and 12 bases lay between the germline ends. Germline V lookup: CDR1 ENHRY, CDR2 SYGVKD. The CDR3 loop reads CAISEGEGGYGYTF. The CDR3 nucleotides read TGTGCCATCAGTGAAGGGGAGGGGGGCTATGGCTACACCTTC.

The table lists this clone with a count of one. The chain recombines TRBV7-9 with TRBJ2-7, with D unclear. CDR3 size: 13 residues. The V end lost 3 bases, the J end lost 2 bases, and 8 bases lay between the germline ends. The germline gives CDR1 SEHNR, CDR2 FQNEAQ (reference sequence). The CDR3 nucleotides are TGTGCCAGCAGCTTTACAGCCACCTACGAGCAGTACTTC. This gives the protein CASSFTATYEQYF.

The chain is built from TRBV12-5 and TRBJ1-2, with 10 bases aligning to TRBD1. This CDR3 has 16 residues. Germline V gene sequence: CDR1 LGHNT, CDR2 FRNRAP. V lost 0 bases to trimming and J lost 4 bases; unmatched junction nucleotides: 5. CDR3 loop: CASGLVQGQGSYGYTF. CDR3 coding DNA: TGTGCTAGTGGTTTGGTACAGGGACAGGGGAGCTATGGCTACACCTTC.

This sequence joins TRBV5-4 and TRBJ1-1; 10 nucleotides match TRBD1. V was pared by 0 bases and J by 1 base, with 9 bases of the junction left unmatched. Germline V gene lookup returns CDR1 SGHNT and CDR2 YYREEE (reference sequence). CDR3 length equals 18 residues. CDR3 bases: TGTGCCAGCAGCTTGGGACCGGGACAGGGGTCCGAGAACACTGAAGCTTTCTTT. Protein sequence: CASSLGPGQGSENTEAFF.

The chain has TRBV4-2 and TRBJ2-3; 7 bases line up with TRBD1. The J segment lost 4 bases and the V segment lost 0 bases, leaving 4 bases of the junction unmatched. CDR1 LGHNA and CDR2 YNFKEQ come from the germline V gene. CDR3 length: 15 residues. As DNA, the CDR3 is TGTGCCAGCAGCCAAGACCAAGGGGGCTCAGATACGCAGTATTTT. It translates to CASSQDQGGSDTQYF.